What follows is one T cell receptor beta chain and its context. This record comes from a study of blood T cell repertoires in COVID-19. Study at large: The cDNA or gDNA used as material had been derived from T cells, B-cell-depleted T cells, or PBMCs.

Trimming took 1 base from V and 2 from J; bases not matched to a gene: 8. The CDR3 is 16 amino acids. In the authors' workflow: Reference gene primers were amplified, and this amplification served to estimate nucleated cell counts. The method was immunoSEQ multiplex PCR; TCRdb's version includes in-frame clones alone and lacks a portion of them. V and J calls and clone size are copied from that table; D and trimming were computed from the DNA. The sample includes hundreds of thousands of clones, around 90% of them seen just once. The source material was peripheral blood. V usage is TRBV23-1 and J usage is TRBJ2-7; the match to TRBD1 covers 7 bases. TRBV23-1 has ORF status, its function being uncertain. The clonotype originates from a human donor in a cohort sampled during active COVID-19. The CDR3 loop is CASSQFIIGTAYEQYF. The CDR3 nucleotides read TGCGCCAGCAGTCAATTTATCATAGGGACAGCCTACGAGCAGTACTTC.